This entry concerns a single TCR beta chain. Its matching antigen is unknown. The data originate from a study of T cell repertoires in cytomegalovirus infection. Study-wide context: CMV infection together with matching HLA type was indicated by public TCR beta signatures. Study outcomes and limitations: Dominating the ex vivo response were TCR beta clonotypes that were CMV-specific and HLA-C-restricted. Cumulative frequency (of public TCR beta family members) identified carriers of CMV plus the relevant HLA.

The CDR3 loop spans 17 amino acids. V lost 6 bases to trimming and J lost 7 bases; unmatched junction nucleotides: 16. Per germline, CDR1 SNHLY and CDR2 FYNNEI. One entry per CDR3 protein, called by TCRdb with MiXCR from the reads. The sample lists fewer than 1,000,000 distinct CDR3 sequences, around 32% seen once, with roughly 12% in the top ten. The chain couples TRBV2 to TRBJ2-1; TRBD2 agrees at 9 bases. This clonotype was obtained from a human donor in good health (CMV status not recorded). Some clones in this sample may be carry-over from other donors' samples. Sequencing used cultured CD8+ T cells from PBMCs, obtained from culture after CMV antigen stimulation. Here the CDR3 reads CASRRVGAGGHGNEQFF. The CDR3 bases are TGTGCCAGCAGGAGGGTGGGAGCGGGGGGCCACGGTAATGAGCAGTTCTTC.